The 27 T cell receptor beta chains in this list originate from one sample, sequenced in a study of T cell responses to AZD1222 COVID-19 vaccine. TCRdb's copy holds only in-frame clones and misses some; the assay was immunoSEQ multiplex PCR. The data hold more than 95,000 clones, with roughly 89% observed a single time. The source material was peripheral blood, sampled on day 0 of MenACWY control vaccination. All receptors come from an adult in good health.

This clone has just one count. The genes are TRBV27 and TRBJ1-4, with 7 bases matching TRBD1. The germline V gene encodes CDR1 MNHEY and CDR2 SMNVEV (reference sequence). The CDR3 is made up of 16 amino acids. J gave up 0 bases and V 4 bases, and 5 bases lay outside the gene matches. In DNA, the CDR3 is TGTGCCAGCAGTTCTCGGACAGGAGCAACTAATGAAAAACTGTTTTTT. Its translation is CASSSRTGATNEKLFF.

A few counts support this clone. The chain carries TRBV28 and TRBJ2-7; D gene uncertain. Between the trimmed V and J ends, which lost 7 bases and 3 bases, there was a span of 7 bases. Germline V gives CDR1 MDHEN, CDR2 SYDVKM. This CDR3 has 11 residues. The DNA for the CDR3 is TGTGCCAGCACAAGAAGCTACGAGCAGTACTTC. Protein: CASTRSYEQYF.

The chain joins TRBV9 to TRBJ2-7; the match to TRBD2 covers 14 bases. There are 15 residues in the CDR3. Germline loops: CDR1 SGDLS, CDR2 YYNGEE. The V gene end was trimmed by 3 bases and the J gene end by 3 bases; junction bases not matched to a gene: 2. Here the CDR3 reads CASSAGLAGDYEQYF. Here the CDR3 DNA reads TGTGCCAGCAGCGCGGGACTAGCGGGAGACTACGAGCAGTACTTC.

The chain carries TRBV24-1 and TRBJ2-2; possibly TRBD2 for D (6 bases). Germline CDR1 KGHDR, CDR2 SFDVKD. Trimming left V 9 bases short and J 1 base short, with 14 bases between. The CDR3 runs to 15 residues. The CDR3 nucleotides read TGTGCCACCTCAAGGGACTCCTGGAACACCGGGGAGCTGTTTTTT. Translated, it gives CATSRDSWNTGELFF.

CDR3 residues: CAWKGRGRPEAFF. The CDR3 bases are TGTGCCTGGAAAGGCAGGGGAAGGCCTGAAGCTTTCTTT. V is TRBV30 and J is TRBJ1-1, with a weak D call TRBD1 (6 bases). CDR3 size: 13 residues. Per germline, CDR1 GTSNPN and CDR2 SVGIG (reference sequence). With 4 bases removed from V and 6 bases from J, the gap between germline ends came to 15 bases.

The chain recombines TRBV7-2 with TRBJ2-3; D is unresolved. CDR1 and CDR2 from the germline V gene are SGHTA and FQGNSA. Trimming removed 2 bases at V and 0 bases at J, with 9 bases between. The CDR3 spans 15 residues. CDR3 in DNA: TGTGCCAGCAGCTTACGTTCGGCTAGCACAGATACGCAGTATTTT. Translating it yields CASSLRSASTDTQYF.

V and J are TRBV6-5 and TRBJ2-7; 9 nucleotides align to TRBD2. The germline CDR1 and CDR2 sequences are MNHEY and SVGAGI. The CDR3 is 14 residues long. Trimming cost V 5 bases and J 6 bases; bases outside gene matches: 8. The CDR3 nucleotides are TGTGCCAGCAGTCGGGGGCGGGAGGGCCGCGAGCAGTACTTC. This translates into CASSRGREGREQYF.

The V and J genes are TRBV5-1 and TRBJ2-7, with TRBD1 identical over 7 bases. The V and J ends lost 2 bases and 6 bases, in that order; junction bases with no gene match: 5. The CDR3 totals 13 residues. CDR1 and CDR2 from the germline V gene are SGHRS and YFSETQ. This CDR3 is CASSFLQGSEQYF. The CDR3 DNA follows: TGCGCCAGCAGCTTTCTACAGGGGTCCGAGCAGTACTTC.

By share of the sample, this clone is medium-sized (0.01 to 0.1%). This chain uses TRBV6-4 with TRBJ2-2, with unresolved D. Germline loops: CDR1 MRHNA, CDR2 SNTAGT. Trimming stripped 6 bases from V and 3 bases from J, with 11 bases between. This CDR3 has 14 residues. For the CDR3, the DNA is TGTGCCAGCAGACGGGCCGCTGACACCGGGGAGCTGTTTTTT. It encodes CASRRAADTGELFF.

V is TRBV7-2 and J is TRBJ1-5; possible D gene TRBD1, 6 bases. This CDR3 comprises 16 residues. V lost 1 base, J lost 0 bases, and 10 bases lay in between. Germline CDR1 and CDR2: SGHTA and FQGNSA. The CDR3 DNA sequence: TGTGCCAGCAGCTTAGTTGGGGGGCCTAGCAATCAGCCCCAGCATTTT. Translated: CASSLVGGPSNQPQHF.

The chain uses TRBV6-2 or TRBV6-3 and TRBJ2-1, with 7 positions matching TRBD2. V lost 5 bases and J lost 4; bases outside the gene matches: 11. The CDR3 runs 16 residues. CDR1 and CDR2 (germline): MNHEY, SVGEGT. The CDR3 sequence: CASSNPATSVYNEQFF. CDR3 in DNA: TGTGCCAGCAGTAACCCCGCAACTAGCGTATACAATGAGCAGTTCTTC.

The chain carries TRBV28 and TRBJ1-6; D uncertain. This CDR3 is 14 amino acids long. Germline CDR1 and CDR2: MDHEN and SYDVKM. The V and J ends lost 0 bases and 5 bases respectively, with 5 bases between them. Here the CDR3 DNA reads TGTGCCAGCAGTTTATGGGTAGATAATTCACCCCTCCACTTT. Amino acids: CASSLWVDNSPLHF.

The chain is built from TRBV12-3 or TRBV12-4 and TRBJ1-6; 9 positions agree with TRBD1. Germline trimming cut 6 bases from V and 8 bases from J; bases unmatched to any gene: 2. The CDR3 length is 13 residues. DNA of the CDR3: TGTGCCAGCAGCCGGGACAGGGATTCACCCCTCCACTTT. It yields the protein CASSRDRDSPLHF.

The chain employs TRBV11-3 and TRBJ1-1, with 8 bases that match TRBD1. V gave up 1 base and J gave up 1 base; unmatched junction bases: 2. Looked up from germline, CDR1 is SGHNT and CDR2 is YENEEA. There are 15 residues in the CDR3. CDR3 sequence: CASSLGTGRNTEAFF. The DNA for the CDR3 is TGTGCCAGCAGCTTAGGGACAGGGCGGAACACTGAAGCTTTCTTT.

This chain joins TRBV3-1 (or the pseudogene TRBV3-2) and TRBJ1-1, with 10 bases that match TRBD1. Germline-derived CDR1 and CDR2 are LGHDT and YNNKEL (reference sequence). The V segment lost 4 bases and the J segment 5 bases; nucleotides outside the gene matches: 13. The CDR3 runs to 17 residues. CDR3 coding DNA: TGTGCCAGCAGCCCCGGTACGGAGACAGGGGGCTGGACTGAAGCTTTCTTT. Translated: CASSPGTETGGWTEAFF.

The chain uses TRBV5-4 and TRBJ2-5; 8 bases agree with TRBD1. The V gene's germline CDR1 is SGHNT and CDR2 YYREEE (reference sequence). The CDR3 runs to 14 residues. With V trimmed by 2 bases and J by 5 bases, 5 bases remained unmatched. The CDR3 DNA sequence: TGTGCCAGCAGCTTTCAGGGGGCTACCGAGACCCAGTACTTC. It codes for CASSFQGATETQYF.

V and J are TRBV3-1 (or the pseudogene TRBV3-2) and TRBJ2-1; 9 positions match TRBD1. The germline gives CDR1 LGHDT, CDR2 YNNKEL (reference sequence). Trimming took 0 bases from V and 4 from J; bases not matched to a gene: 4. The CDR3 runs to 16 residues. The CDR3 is CASSQDRDREYNEQFF. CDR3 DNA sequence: TGTGCCAGCAGCCAAGATCGGGACAGGGAGTACAATGAGCAGTTCTTC.

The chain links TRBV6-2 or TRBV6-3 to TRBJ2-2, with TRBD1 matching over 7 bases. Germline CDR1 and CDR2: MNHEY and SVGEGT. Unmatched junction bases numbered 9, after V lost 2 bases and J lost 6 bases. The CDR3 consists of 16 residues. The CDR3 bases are TGTGCCAGCAGTTACCAACTTGACAGGGTACCCGGGGAGCTGTTTTTT. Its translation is CASSYQLDRVPGELFF.

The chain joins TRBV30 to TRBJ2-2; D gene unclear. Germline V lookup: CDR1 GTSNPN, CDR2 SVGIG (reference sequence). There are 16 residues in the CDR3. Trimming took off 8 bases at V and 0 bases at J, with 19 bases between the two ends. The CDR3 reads CAAQPGSNTNTGELFF. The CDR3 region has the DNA TGTGCCGCCCAGCCGGGCAGCAACACGAACACCGGGGAGCTGTTTTTT.

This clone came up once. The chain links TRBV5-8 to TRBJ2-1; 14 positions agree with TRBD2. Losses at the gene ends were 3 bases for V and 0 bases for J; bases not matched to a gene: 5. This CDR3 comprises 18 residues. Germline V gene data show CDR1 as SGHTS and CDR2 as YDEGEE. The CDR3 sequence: CASSWGLAGVPSYNEQFF. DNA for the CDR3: TGTGCCAGCAGCTGGGGACTAGCGGGAGTCCCCTCCTACAATGAGCAGTTCTTC.

Written as DNA, the CDR3 is TGTGCCAGTGAAAAGCGGCAGAGCTCCTACAATGAGCAGTTCTTC. Translated: CASEKRQSSYNEQFF. This chain connects TRBV19 to TRBJ2-1, with D perhaps matching TRBD2 (5 bases). Germline V gene data show CDR1 as LNHDA and CDR2 as SQIVND (reference sequence). The CDR3 spans 15 residues. V dropped 8 bases and J dropped 0 bases, with 14 bases sitting between them.

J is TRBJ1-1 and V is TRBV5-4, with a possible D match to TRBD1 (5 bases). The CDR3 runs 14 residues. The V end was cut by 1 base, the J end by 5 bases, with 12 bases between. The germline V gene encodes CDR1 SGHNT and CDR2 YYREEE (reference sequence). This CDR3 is CASSLQGTGTEAFF. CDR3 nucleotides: TGTGCCAGCAGCTTGCAGGGAACGGGGACTGAAGCTTTCTTT.

The CDR3 region is CASSLQEKLFF. The CDR3 nucleotides read TGTGCCAGCAGTTTACAAGAAAAACTGTTTTTT. V and J are TRBV28 and TRBJ1-4; D is unclear. The CDR3 spans 11 residues. Trimming left V 2 bases short and J 8 bases short, with 3 bases between. Germline V gives CDR1 MDHEN, CDR2 SYDVKM.

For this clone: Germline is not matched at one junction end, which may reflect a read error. The CDR3 nucleotides are TGTGCCAGCAGCCACGGGACTAGCGTGAATTTT. It encodes CASSHGTSVNF. This sequence joins TRBV3-1 (or the pseudogene TRBV3-2) and TRBJ2-3; 10 bases line up with TRBD2. CDR1 and CDR2 (germline): LGHDT, YNNKEL (reference sequence). The CDR3 loop spans 11 amino acids.

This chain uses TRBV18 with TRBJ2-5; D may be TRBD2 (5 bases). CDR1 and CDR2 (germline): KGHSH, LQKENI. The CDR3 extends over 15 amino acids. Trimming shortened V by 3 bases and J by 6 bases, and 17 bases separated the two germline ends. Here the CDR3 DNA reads TGTGCCAGCTCACCTCCTGACGGCGGAGGAAAGACCCAGTACTTC. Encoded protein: CASSPPDGGGKTQYF.

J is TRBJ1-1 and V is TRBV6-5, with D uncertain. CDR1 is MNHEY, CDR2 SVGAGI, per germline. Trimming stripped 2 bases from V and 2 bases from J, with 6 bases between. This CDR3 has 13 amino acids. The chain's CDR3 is CASSYGGNTEAFF. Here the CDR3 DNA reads TGTGCCAGCAGTTACGGAGGAAACACTGAAGCTTTCTTT.

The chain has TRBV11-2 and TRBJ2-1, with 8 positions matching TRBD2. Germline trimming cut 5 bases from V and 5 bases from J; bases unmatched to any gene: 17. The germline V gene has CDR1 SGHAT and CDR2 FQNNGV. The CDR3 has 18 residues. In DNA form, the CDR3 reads TGTGCCAGCAGCGTACAGATTCACCTCGGGAGGGAAAACAATGAGCAGTTCTTC. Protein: CASSVQIHLGRENNEQFF.